This T cell receptor (beta chain) was captured by sequencing in a study of cytomegalovirus exposure and HLA in healthy donors. This table comes from immunoSEQ multiplex PCR, and its TCRdb copy is limited to in-frame clones, with some not included. Among more than 150,000 clones listed, around four fifths were seen once. Per germline, CDR1 LGHNA and CDR2 YNFKEQ. Trimming took 1 base from V and 7 from J; bases not matched to a gene: 6. The CDR3 loop spans 15 amino acids. The chain has TRBV4-2 and TRBJ1-4; TRBD1 matches 7 bases. The receptor was derived from a man aged 18 to 30 in good health and CMV-seropositive. Input material: PBMCs. CDR3: CASSQGDSSFEKLFF. The DNA of the CDR3 is TGTGCCAGCAGCCAAGGGGACAGCAGTTTTGAAAAACTGTTTTTT.